Each of the 14 T cell receptor beta chains below was sequenced from the same sample in a study of shared clonotypes between healthy human individuals. Sequencing was performed with immunoSEQ multiplex PCR; in TCRdb, only in-frame clones are kept and a portion is missing. The sample shows some 1.5 million clones, 96% of them seen only once. Input material: naive CD4+ T cells sorted from blood. Subset: CD45RA+ positively selected. Receptors originate from a man aged 25 to 40 in good health.

The gene calls are TRBV19 and TRBJ1-2; 8 bases line up with TRBD1. Looked up from germline, CDR1 is LNHDA and CDR2 is SQIVND (reference sequence). This CDR3 has 14 amino acids. V lost 6 bases, J lost 0 bases, and 3 bases stayed unmatched. The CDR3 nucleotides are TGTGCCAGTAGGGGACAGGCCCCTAACTATGGCTACACCTTC. As protein: CASRGQAPNYGYTF.

This clone was found once. The chain employs TRBV10-3 and TRBJ2-1; TRBD2 matches 11 bases. J gave up 5 bases and V 6 bases, and 6 bases lay outside the gene matches. This CDR3 is built from 15 residues. Germline V gene sequence: CDR1 ENHRY, CDR2 SYGVKD. CDR3 bases: TGTGCCATCAGGGACAGGGGACTAGCGGACAATGAGCAGTTCTTC. This codes for CAIRDRGLADNEQFF.

J is TRBJ2-4 and V is TRBV15; 11 positions match TRBD2. Germline V CDR1 and CDR2: LNHNV, YYDKDF (reference sequence). With V trimmed by 5 bases and J by 4 bases, 4 bases remained unmatched. This CDR3 region has 15 residues. The CDR3 region is CATSVGLAGKNIQYF. DNA for the CDR3: TGTGCCACCAGCGTCGGACTAGCGGGTAAAAACATTCAGTACTTC.

The chain joins TRBV11-2 to TRBJ2-2; unclear D gene. Germline CDR1 SGHAT, CDR2 FQNNGV. The V gene lost 4 bases and the J gene lost 4 bases, with 16 bases spanning the gap. The CDR3 runs 16 residues. The chain's CDR3 is CASSSYRALGTGELFF. CDR3 DNA: TGTGCCAGCAGCTCCTACCGGGCCCTCGGCACCGGGGAGCTGTTTTTT.

This chain connects TRBV7-9 to TRBJ2-5; tentatively, D is TRBD2 (6 bases). Germline CDR1 is SEHNR and CDR2 is FQNEAQ (reference sequence). Trimming shortened V by 6 bases and J by 0 bases, and 17 bases separated the two germline ends. This CDR3 comprises 16 residues. The CDR3 nucleotides read TGTGCCAGCAGACCACCATTGACTAGAGACCAAGAGACCCAGTACTTC. This sequence encodes CASRPPLTRDQETQYF.

This chain links TRBV7-2 with TRBJ2-1; 9 bases fit TRBD2. Germline assignment: CDR1 SGHTA and CDR2 FQGNSA. Trimming cost V 2 bases and J 0 bases; bases outside gene matches: 8. This CDR3 is 18 amino acids long. CDR3 sequence: CASSLRTSVASSYNEQFF. The CDR3 DNA reads as TGTGCCAGCAGCTTACGGACTAGCGTCGCCAGCTCCTACAATGAGCAGTTCTTC.

This chain uses TRBV19 with TRBJ2-7; 10 bases are shared with TRBD2. Trimming at V came to 3 bases and at J to 2 bases, leaving 10 bases not matched to a gene. Germline assignment: CDR1 LNHDA and CDR2 SQIVND (reference sequence). The CDR3 loop spans 17 amino acids. The CDR3 protein is CASSMGASGSLPYEQYF. The CDR3 region has the DNA TGTGCCAGTAGTATGGGGGCTAGCGGGAGTCTGCCCTACGAGCAGTACTTC.

The V gene is TRBV5-6, the J gene TRBJ2-7; the match to TRBD2 covers 8 bases. J was trimmed by 2 bases and V by 4 bases; bases with no gene match: 8. CDR3 length: 15 residues. Germline V gene data show CDR1 as SGHDT and CDR2 as YYEEEE. CDR3 coding DNA: TGTGCCAGCAGCCAGACTAGCGAGGAAGCCTACGAGCAGTACTTC. Residues: CASSQTSEEAYEQYF.

This chain joins TRBV4-1 and TRBJ2-1; D gene uncertain. CDR1 and CDR2 from the germline V gene are MGHRA and YSYEKL. CDR3 size: 15 residues. V was trimmed by 1 base and J by 5 bases, leaving 12 bases between them. CDR3 bases: TGCGCCAGCAGCCAAGGTCTCGGACGGGACAATGAGCAGTTCTTC. This codes for CASSQGLGRDNEQFF.

This chain connects TRBV19 to TRBJ1-5, with D possibly matching TRBD1 (5 bases). V was trimmed by 11 bases and J by 7 bases, leaving 18 bases between them. Germline loops: CDR1 LNHDA, CDR2 SQIVND (reference sequence). The length of the CDR3 is 13 residues. Written as DNA, the CDR3 is TGTGCCTCCTCGAGAGGGGTTGGACAGCCCCAGCATTTT. This encodes CASSRGVGQPQHF.

The V gene is TRBV6-5, the J gene TRBJ2-1; 11 positions agree with TRBD2. Losses at the gene ends were 8 bases for V and 7 bases for J; bases not matched to a gene: 4. The germline V gene encodes CDR1 MNHEY and CDR2 SVGAGI. The CDR3 extends over 13 amino acids. DNA for the CDR3: TGTGCCAGCCAGACTAGCGGGGAAAATGAGCAGTTCTTC. Protein: CASQTSGENEQFF.

The gene calls are TRBV18 and TRBJ1-2; D possibly corresponds to TRBD1 (5 bases). The V gene's germline CDR1 is KGHSH and CDR2 LQKENI. The length of the CDR3 is 14 residues. The ends were cut back, 0 bases at V and 3 bases at J, with 8 bases in the middle. CDR3 in amino acids: CASSPPPGHYGYTF. The CDR3, as DNA: TGTGCCAGCTCACCACCCCCGGGACACTATGGCTACACCTTC.

V gene TRBV11-2 combines with J gene TRBJ1-2, with 9 bases that match TRBD1. Unmatched junction bases numbered 9, after V lost 4 bases and J lost 0 bases. The CDR3 has 17 amino acids. The V gene's germline CDR1 is SGHAT and CDR2 FQNNGV. The CDR3 here is CASSSSTGQGSNYGYTF. CDR3 bases: TGTGCCAGCAGCTCTAGTACGGGACAGGGTTCTAACTATGGCTACACCTTC.

V usage is TRBV7-2 and J usage is TRBJ1-2; the D is unclear. The germline V gene has CDR1 SGHTA and CDR2 FQGNSA. The CDR3 totals 14 residues. Deletions cut 2 bases from V and 2 bases from J, with 9 bases between. The CDR3 here is CASSLMRSNYGYTF. CDR3 nucleotides: TGTGCCAGCAGCTTAATGCGGAGCAACTATGGCTACACCTTC.